The clone carrying this T cell receptor (beta chain) was seen only a few times. Its antigen is as yet unknown. Then a second PCR, running roughly 7 to 12 cycles, was carried out with a sample-barcoded 5' primer and a J-beta primer mix. TCRdb called the 5' RACE reads again in MiXCR, with one record for every CDR3 protein. Of more than 1,400,000 distinct CDR3 sequences listed, around 42% are singletons. The data were obtained in a study of blood T cells in healthy people across ages. General study results and limits: Strong correlation linked observed beta diversity and percent naive T cells.

The clonotype comes from a woman younger than 30 in good health. Input material: blood.

CDR3 sequence reads: CSARAGGNQETQYF. DNA for the CDR3: TGCAGTGCTAGAGCAGGGGGCAACCAAGAGACCCAGTACTTC. The genes are TRBV20-1 and TRBJ2-5, with 8 bases lining up with TRBD1. Per the germline V gene, CDR1 is DFQATT and CDR2 is SNEGSKA (reference sequence). CDR3 length: 14 amino acids. The trim removed 1 base at V and 0 bases at J, leaving 1 base unmatched.